The 27 T cell receptor beta chains in this list originate from one sample, sequenced in a study of cytomegalovirus exposure and HLA in healthy donors (TCRdb year 2017). The library was produced with the immunoSEQ multiplex PCR assay. A mixture of 60 forward primers for TCR Vbeta segments and 13 reverse primers for TCR Jbeta segments was used in the multiplex PCR. TCRdb obtained this table from immuneACCESS and retained in-frame rearrangements with V and J assigned. These tables miss some clones; where compared with another copy, unresolved V genes account for less than half of the shortfall, and the remainder is unexplained. Present in this sample are over 85,000 clones, about two thirds of which were seen just once. The ten largest account for 1.2% of the sample. The sample consisted of PBMCs. These receptors came from a female donor in good health and CMV-seronegative.

This rearrangement joins TRBV18 to TRBJ1-1; 10 nucleotides line up with TRBD1. Germline CDR1 is KGHSH and CDR2 is LQKENI. This CDR3 spans 19 amino acids. The V and J ends lost 3 bases and 1 base, in that order; junction bases with no gene match: 14. The CDR3, as DNA: TGTGCCAGCTCACCTTTTCCCCCCGGGACAGGGGCCAGGAACACTGAAGCTTTCTTT. Encoded protein: CASSPFPPGTGARNTEAFF.

V and J are TRBV7-8 and TRBJ2-2; no firm D call. The CDR3 contains 14 residues. Germline CDR1 SGHVS, CDR2 FQNEAQ. Trimming removed 1 base from V and 5 bases from J, with 8 bases in between. CDR3 nucleotide sequence: TGTGCCAGCAGCTTAGTGTCTAGAACCGGGGAGCTGTTTTTT. Translation gives CASSLVSRTGELFF.

This chain's CDR3 is CASSPGTMNTYEQYF. The CDR3 nucleotides are TGTGCCAGCAGCCCCGGGACTATGAATACCTACGAGCAGTACTTC. V and J are TRBV28 and TRBJ2-7, with TRBD2 identical over 7 bases. The CDR3 has 15 amino acids. The trim removed 6 bases at V and 2 bases at J, leaving 10 bases unmatched. From germline, CDR1 is MDHEN and CDR2 SYDVKM.

This sequence joins TRBV5-4 and TRBJ1-1; D remains unclear. The CDR3 loop spans 15 amino acids. Trimming left V 0 bases short and J 8 bases short, with 17 bases between. In germline, CDR1 is SGHNT, CDR2 YYREEE (reference sequence). As DNA, the CDR3 is TGTGCCAGCAGCTTGGCACCAGTGGCTGGTTTAGAAGCTTTCTTT. Translating it yields CASSLAPVAGLEAFF.

V is TRBV10-3 and J is TRBJ1-2, with TRBD1 identical over 7 bases. Germline V gives CDR1 ENHRY, CDR2 SYGVKD. V gave up 6 bases and J gave up 5 bases; unmatched junction bases: 3. This CDR3 has 12 residues. The CDR3 nucleotides read TGTGCCATCAGGCCAGGGGGTTATGGCTACACCTTC. This gives the protein CAIRPGGYGYTF.

This clone occurred once. The chain is built from TRBV10-1 and TRBJ1-1; the D is unclear. Per the germline V gene, CDR1 is WNHNN and CDR2 is SYGVQD (reference sequence). This CDR3 comprises 14 residues. The V end was cut by 3 bases, the J end by 5 bases, with 13 bases between. DNA of the CDR3: TGCGCCAGCAGTGATAATAAGGCGGGGACTGAAGCTTTCTTT. Encoded protein: CASSDNKAGTEAFF.

The chain recombines TRBV7-3 with TRBJ2-1; D gene unclear. The V gene's germline CDR1 is SGHTA and CDR2 FQGTGA. The CDR3 consists of 13 residues. V gave up 4 bases and J gave up 7 bases, with 11 bases separating them. CDR3 DNA: TGTGCCAGCAGCTCCCTCGGCGGTAATGAGCAGTTCTTC. Translated: CASSSLGGNEQFF.

This clone was picked up a small number of times. This sequence joins TRBV7-2 and TRBJ1-3; D remains ambiguous. Trimming left V 2 bases short and J 0 bases short, with 5 bases between. Germline CDR1 reads SGHTA; CDR2 reads FQGNSA. The CDR3 totals 14 residues. The CDR3 DNA reads as TGTGCCAGCAGCTTACAGTTCTCTGGAAACACCATATATTTT. Translating gives CASSLQFSGNTIYF.

V is TRBV5-1 and J is TRBJ2-2; 11 bases are shared with TRBD1. Germline V gene lookup returns CDR1 SGHRS and CDR2 YFSETQ. The CDR3 sequence is 15 residues long. V dropped 7 bases and J dropped 0; count of bases not matched to a gene: 2. The CDR3 loop is CASGTGGSNTGELFF. The CDR3 coding sequence is TGCGCCAGCGGGACAGGGGGTTCGAACACCGGGGAGCTGTTTTTT.

This clone was seen a single time. This CDR3 is CATQGGGLRGEKLFF. CDR3 coding DNA: TGTGCCACCCAAGGGGGGGGGCTGCGAGGTGAAAAACTGTTTTTT. The chain has TRBV15 and TRBJ1-4, with a possible D match to TRBD1 (6 bases). The V gene's germline CDR1 is LNHNV and CDR2 YYDKDF (reference sequence). Trimming shortened V by 8 bases and J by 7 bases, and 20 bases separated the two germline ends. The CDR3 runs to 15 residues. The full variable domain, with the rest looked up from reference TRBV15 and TRBJ1-4, is DAMVIQNPRYQVTQFGKPVTLSCSQTLNHNVMYWYQQKSSQAPKLLFHYYDKDFNNEADTPDNFQSRRPNTSFCFLDIRSPGLGDTAMYLCATQGGGLRGEKLFFGSGTQLSVL.

The V gene is TRBV4-1, the J gene TRBJ1-1; no clear D. This CDR3 comprises 13 residues. CDR1 MGHRA and CDR2 YSYEKL come from the germline V gene. Trimming shortened V by 4 bases and J by 0 bases, and 6 bases separated the two germline ends. CDR3 in amino acids: CASSRGMNTEAFF. CDR3 nucleotides: TGCGCCAGCAGCCGAGGAATGAACACTGAAGCTTTCTTT.

This clone appeared once. The chain joins TRBV10-1 to TRBJ2-7, with TRBD2 matching 16 bases. CDR1 is WNHNN and CDR2 is SYGVQD in the germline V gene (reference sequence). V shed 6 bases and J 6 bases; nucleotides not matched to a gene: 11. There are 17 residues in the CDR3. CDR3 sequence: CASSPGLAGGPRSEQYF. The CDR3 DNA reads TGCGCCAGCAGCCCGGGACTAGCGGGAGGGCCAAGGAGCGAGCAGTACTTC.

CDR3 DNA sequence: TGTGCCAGCAGTGCCACAGCGAACACTGAAGCTTTCTTT. Translation gives CASSATANTEAFF. V is TRBV25-1 and J is TRBJ1-1; D call uncertain. Germline values: CDR1 MGHDK, CDR2 SYGVNS. Between the trimmed V and J ends, which lost 4 bases and 1 base, there was a span of 7 bases. CDR3 length: 13 residues.

The chain has TRBV25-1 and TRBJ2-1; TRBD2 matches at 13 bases. The CDR3 sequence is 16 residues long. The germline V gene has CDR1 MGHDK and CDR2 SYGVNS. V shed 3 bases and J 7 bases; nucleotides not matched to a gene: 6. The CDR3 DNA follows: TGTGCCAGCAGTGACACTAGCGGGGGGGCCTGGAATGAGCAGTTCTTC. Translating gives CASSDTSGGAWNEQFF.

The rearrangement links TRBV29-1 to TRBJ2-1; possible D gene TRBD1, 5 bases. The V gene lost 5 bases and the J gene lost 4 bases, with 12 bases spanning the gap. CDR1 and CDR2 from the germline V gene are SQVTM and ANQGSEA. The CDR3 covers 13 residues. This chain's CDR3 is CSVTPTAYNEQFF. The CDR3 DNA reads TGCAGCGTTACCCCGACAGCTTACAATGAGCAGTTCTTC.

J is TRBJ1-1 and V is TRBV11-3; tentatively, D is TRBD1 (6 bases). This CDR3 region has 15 residues. Germline V gene data show CDR1 as SGHNT and CDR2 as YENEEA. Trimming removed 5 bases at V and 1 base at J, with 14 bases between. The CDR3 DNA sequence: TGTGCCAGCAGCCCGATAGGGGGGGAGAACACTGAAGCTTTCTTT. This gives the protein CASSPIGGENTEAFF. The full variable domain, its missing parts supplied by reference TRBV11-3 and TRBJ1-1, is EAGVVQSPRYKIIEKKQPVAFWCNPISGHNTLYWYLQNLGQGPELLIRYENEEAVDDSQLPKDRFSAERLKGVDSTLKIQPAELGDSAVYLCASSPIGGENTEAFFGQGTRLTVV.

The rearrangement links TRBV29-1 to TRBJ2-3, with a tentative D call TRBD1 (5 bases). The CDR3 is 13 amino acids. V gave up 6 bases and J gave up 3 bases, with 13 bases separating them. Germline CDR1 SQVTM, CDR2 ANQGSEA. The CDR3 DNA reads as TGCAGCGTCGTGGGCAGGGCGACAGATACGCAGTATTTT. It codes for CSVVGRATDTQYF.

The count of this clone is one. The rearrangement uses TRBV6-5 and TRBJ2-3; 7 bases align to TRBD1. This CDR3 has 16 amino acids. Germline V gene sequence: CDR1 MNHEY, CDR2 SVGAGI. V gave up 0 bases and J gave up 2 bases; unmatched junction bases: 5. The CDR3 DNA is TGTGCCAGCAGTTACTCTAAGGGGGCGCCCACAGATACGCAGTATTTT. Residues: CASSYSKGAPTDTQYF.

The V call is TRBV10-3, the J call TRBJ2-2; 7 nucleotides line up with TRBD1. The V segment lost 8 bases and the J segment 2 bases; nucleotides outside the gene matches: 5. Germline CDR1 is ENHRY and CDR2 is SYGVKD. The CDR3 sequence is 14 residues long. This CDR3 reads CAIGDRANTGELFF. CDR3 DNA sequence: TGTGCCATCGGCGACAGGGCCAACACCGGGGAGCTGTTTTTT.

This rearrangement joins TRBV28 to TRBJ1-2, with 12 nucleotides matching TRBD1. Germline trimming cut 2 bases from V and 7 bases from J; bases unmatched to any gene: 11. The length of the CDR3 is 17 residues. Germline CDR1 MDHEN, CDR2 SYDVKM. This chain's CDR3 is CASSLGTGGAGRSGYTF. The CDR3 DNA follows: TGTGCCAGCAGTTTAGGGACAGGGGGCGCCGGAAGGAGTGGCTACACCTTC.

The chain links TRBV2 to TRBJ1-6; TRBD1 matches 8 bases. CDR3 length: 16 residues. Trimming took 6 bases from V and 0 from J; bases not matched to a gene: 4. Germline lookup yields CDR1 SNHLY and CDR2 FYNNEI. CDR3 loop: CASSGQGSSYNSPLHF. Written as DNA, the CDR3 is TGTGCCAGCAGCGGACAGGGTTCCTCCTATAATTCACCCCTCCACTTT.

Regarding this clone: An end of the junction differs from the germline gene, which may be a read error. The gene calls are TRBV6-5 and TRBJ1-5, with 8 bases identical to TRBD1. The CDR3 consists of 14 residues. The germline V gene encodes CDR1 MNHEY and CDR2 SVGAGI. CDR3 residues: CASSSDRVNRPQHF. Here the CDR3 DNA reads TGTGCCAGCAGTTCGGACAGGGTCAATCGGCCCCAGCATTTT.

The V call is TRBV27, the J call TRBJ2-1; TRBD1 agrees at 7 bases. CDR3 length equals 15 residues. The germline gives CDR1 MNHEY, CDR2 SMNVEV (reference sequence). V shed 4 bases, J shed 3 bases, and the junction held 6 bases outside the gene matches. In DNA form, the CDR3 reads TGTGCCAGCAGTTCCGGACAGGCCGGCTACAATGAGCAGTTCTTC. Its translation is CASSSGQAGYNEQFF.

The chain is built from TRBV28 and TRBJ1-1; D gene unclear. CDR1 MDHEN and CDR2 SYDVKM come from the germline V gene. V lost 4 bases to trimming and J lost 0 bases, with 6 bases between them. This CDR3 has 13 amino acids. This chain's CDR3 is CASSYRVNTEAFF. The CDR3 DNA is TGTGCCAGCAGTTATCGGGTGAACACTGAAGCTTTCTTT.

This clone was picked up a small number of times. V and J are TRBV25-1 and TRBJ2-1; 11 bases agree with TRBD2. The CDR3 runs 17 residues. CDR1 and CDR2 from the germline V gene are MGHDK and SYGVNS. The V and J ends lost 4 bases and 4 bases, in that order; junction bases with no gene match: 9. CDR3 residues: CASSAILAGGIYNEQFF. Written as DNA, the CDR3 is TGTGCCAGCAGTGCTATCTTAGCGGGGGGGATATACAATGAGCAGTTCTTC.

A word on this clone: Other DNA sequences in this specimen translate into the identical CDR3. This chain links TRBV7-9 with TRBJ1-1; D uncertain. The CDR3 has 14 residues. Deletions cut 1 base from V and 3 bases from J, with 9 bases between. Germline CDR1 SEHNR, CDR2 FQNEAQ (reference sequence). CDR3 in amino acids: CASSLVARDTEAFF. The CDR3 DNA is TGTGCCAGCAGCTTAGTCGCACGGGACACTGAAGCTTTCTTT.

This chain joins TRBV18 and TRBJ1-1; 8 nucleotides line up with TRBD1. This CDR3 comprises 16 residues. Germline V lookup: CDR1 KGHSH, CDR2 LQKENI. Trimming cost V 3 bases and J 1 base; bases outside gene matches: 7. CDR3 sequence (DNA): TGTGCCAGCTCACCCACAGGGGGTTGGGGGAACACTGAAGCTTTCTTT. Encoded protein: CASSPTGGWGNTEAFF.